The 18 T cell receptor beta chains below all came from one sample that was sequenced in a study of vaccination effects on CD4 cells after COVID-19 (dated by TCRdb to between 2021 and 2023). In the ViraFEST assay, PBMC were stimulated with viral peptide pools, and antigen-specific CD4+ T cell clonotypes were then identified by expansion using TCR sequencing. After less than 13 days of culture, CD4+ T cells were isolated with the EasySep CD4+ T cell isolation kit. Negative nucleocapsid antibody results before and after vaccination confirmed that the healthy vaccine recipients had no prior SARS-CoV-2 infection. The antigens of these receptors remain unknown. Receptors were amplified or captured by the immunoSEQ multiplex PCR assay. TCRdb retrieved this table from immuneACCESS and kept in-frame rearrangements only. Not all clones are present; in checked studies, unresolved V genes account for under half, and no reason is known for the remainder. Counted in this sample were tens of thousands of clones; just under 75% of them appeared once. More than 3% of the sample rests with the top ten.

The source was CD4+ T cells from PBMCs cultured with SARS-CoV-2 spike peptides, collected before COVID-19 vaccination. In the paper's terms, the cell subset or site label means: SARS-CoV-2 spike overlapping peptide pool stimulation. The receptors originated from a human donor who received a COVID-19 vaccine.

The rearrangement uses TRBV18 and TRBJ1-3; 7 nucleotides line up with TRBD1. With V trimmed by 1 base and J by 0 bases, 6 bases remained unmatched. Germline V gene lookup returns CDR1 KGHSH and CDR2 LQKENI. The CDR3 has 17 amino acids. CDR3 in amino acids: CASSPQRQGDSGNTIYF. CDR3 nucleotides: TGTGCCAGCTCACCACAGCGTCAGGGGGACTCTGGAAACACCATATATTTT. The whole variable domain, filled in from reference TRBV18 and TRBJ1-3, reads NAGVMQNPRHLVRRRGQEARLRCSPMKGHSHVYWYRQLPEEGLKFMVYLQKENIIDESGMPKERFSAEFPKEGPSILRIQQVVRGDSAAYFCASSPQRQGDSGNTIYFGEGSWLTVV.

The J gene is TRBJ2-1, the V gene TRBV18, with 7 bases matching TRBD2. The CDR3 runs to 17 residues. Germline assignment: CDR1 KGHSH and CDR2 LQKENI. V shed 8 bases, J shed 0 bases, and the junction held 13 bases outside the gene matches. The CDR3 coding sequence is TGTGCCAGCCGCAAAAGGGAGGGGCCCAGCTCCTACAATGAGCAGTTCTTC. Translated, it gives CASRKREGPSSYNEQFF.

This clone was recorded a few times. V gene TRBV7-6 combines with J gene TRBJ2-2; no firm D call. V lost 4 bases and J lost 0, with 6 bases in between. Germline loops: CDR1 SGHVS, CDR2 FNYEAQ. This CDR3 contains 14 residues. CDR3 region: CASSYRTNTGELFF. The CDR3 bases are TGTGCCAGCAGCTATCGGACGAACACCGGGGAGCTGTTTTTT.

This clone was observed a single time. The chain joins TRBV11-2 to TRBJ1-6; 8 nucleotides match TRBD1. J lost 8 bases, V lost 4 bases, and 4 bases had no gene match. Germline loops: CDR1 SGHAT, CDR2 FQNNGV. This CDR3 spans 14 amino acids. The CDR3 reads CASSWTGYDSPLHF. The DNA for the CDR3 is TGTGCCAGCAGCTGGACAGGGTATGATTCACCCCTCCACTTT.

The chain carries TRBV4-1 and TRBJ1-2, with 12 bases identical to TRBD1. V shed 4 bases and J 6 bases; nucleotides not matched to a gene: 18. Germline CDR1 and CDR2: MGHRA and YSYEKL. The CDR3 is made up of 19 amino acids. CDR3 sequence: CASSRPIRDRGRGEDGYTF. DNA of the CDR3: TGCGCCAGCAGCCGACCAATCCGGGACAGGGGGCGAGGAGAGGATGGCTACACCTTC.

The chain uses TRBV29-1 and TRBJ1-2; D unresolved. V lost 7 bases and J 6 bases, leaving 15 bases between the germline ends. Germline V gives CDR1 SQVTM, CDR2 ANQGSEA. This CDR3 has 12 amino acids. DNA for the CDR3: TGCAGCGCCCCCACGGGGTCAGATGGCTACACCTTC. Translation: CSAPTGSDGYTF.

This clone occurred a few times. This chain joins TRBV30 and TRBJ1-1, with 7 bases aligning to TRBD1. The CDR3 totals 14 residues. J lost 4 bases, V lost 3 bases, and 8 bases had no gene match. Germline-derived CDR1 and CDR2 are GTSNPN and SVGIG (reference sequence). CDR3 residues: CAWRRGRSATEAFF. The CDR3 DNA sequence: TGTGCCTGGAGAAGGGGGCGCTCGGCCACTGAAGCTTTCTTT.

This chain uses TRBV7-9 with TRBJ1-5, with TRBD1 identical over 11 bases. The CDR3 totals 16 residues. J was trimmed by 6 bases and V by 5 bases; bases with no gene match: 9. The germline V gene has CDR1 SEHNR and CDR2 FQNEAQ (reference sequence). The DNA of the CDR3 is TGTGCCAGCAGCCAAACCGGGACAGGGGGAGGTCAGCCCCAGCATTTT. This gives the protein CASSQTGTGGGQPQHF.

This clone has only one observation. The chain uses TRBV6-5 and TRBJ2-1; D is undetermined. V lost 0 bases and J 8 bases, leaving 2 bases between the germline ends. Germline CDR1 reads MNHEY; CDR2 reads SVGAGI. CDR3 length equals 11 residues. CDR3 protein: CASSYSYEQFF. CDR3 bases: TGTGCCAGCAGTTACTCGTATGAGCAGTTCTTC.

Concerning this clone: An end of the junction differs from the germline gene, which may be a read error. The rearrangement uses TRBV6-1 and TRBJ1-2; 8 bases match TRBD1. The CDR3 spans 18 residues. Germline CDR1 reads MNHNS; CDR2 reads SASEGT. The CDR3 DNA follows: TGTGCCAGCAATGAAGCTCCGGGACAGGTAGCATTTAACTATGGCTACACCTTC. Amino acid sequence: CASNEAPGQVAFNYGYTF.

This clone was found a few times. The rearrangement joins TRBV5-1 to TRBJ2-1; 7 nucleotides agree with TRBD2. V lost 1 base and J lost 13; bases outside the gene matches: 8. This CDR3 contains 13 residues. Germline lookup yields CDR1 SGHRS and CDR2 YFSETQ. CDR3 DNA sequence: TGCGCCAGCAGCTTGAAGGGAGGGAGGGGACAGTTCTTC. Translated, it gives CASSLKGGRGQFF.

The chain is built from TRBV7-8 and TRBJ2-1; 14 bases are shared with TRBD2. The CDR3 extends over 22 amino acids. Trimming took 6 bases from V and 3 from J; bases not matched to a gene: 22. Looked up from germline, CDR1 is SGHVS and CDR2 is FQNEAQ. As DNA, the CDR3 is TGTGCCAGCAGAGCTGAACGGACCCCGGGGACTAGCGGGAGATTCGTCTACAATGAGCAGTTCTTC. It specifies CASRAERTPGTSGRFVYNEQFF.

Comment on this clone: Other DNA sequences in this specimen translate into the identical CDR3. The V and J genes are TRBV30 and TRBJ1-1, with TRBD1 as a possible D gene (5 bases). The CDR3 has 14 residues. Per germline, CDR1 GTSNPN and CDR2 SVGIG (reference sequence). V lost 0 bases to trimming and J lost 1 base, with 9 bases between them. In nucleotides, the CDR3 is TGTGCCTGGAGTGTAAACAGGCGGAACACTGAAGCTTTCTTT. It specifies CAWSVNRRNTEAFF.

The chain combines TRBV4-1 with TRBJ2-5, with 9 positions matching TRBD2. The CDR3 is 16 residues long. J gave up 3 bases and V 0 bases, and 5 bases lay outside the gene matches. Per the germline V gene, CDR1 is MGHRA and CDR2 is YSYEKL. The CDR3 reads CASSQDGLAREETQYF. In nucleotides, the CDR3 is TGCGCCAGCAGCCAAGATGGACTAGCGAGGGAAGAGACCCAGTACTTC.

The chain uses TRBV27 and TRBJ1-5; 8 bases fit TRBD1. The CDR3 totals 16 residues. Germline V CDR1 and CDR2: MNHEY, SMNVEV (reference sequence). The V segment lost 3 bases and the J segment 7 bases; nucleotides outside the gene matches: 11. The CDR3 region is CASSLDGQGLGQPQHF. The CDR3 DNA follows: TGTGCCAGCAGTTTGGACGGACAGGGTCTTGGCCAGCCCCAGCATTTT.

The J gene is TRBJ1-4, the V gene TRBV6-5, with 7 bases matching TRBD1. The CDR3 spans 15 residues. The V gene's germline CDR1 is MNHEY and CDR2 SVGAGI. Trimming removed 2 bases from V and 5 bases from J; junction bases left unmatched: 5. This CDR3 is CASSYVQGENEKLFF. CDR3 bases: TGTGCCAGCAGTTACGTCCAGGGGGAGAATGAAAAACTGTTTTTT.

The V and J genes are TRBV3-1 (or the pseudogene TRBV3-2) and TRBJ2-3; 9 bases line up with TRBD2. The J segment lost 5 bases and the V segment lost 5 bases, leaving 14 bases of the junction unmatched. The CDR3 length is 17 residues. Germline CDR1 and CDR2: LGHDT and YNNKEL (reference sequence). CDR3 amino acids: CASSSLWAGGPGDTQYF. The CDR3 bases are TGTGCCAGCAGCTCCCTCTGGGCGGGGGGGCCTGGAGATACGCAGTATTTT.

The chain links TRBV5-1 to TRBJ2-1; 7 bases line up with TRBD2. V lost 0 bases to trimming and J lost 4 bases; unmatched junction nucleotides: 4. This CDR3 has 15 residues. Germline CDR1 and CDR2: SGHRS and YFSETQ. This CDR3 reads CASSLGDYTYNEQFF. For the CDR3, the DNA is TGCGCCAGCAGCTTGGGGGACTACACATACAATGAGCAGTTCTTC.